This T cell receptor (beta chain) was identified in a study of OX40 agonist ivuxolimab in advanced cancers. Whole-study context: The dose of intravenous ivuxolimab that patients received every 2 weeks ranged from 0.01 to 10 mg/kg. Dose-escalation patients' cancers were hepatocellular carcinoma, melanoma, renal cell or head and neck cancer.

The V gene end was trimmed by 1 base and the J gene end by 2 bases; junction bases not matched to a gene: 7. The CDR3 extends over 16 amino acids. Germline-derived CDR1 and CDR2 are SGHTA and FQGNSA. The table came from immunoSEQ multiplex PCR; TCRdb's copy has only in-frame clones and leaves some out. The table records roughly 49,000 clones, approximately 84% of them present only once. The chain links TRBV7-2 to TRBJ2-7, with 8 bases matching TRBD1. The origin of this receptor is an adult with an advanced solid tumor such as melanoma, head and neck, liver or kidney cancer. The material was CD4+ or CD8+ T cells sorted from blood, obtained in a trial of the OX40 agonist ivuxolimab. This CDR3 is CASSLGGTGNPYEQYF. CDR3 bases: TGTGCCAGCAGCTTAGGGGGGACAGGTAATCCCTACGAGCAGTACTTC.